This T cell receptor (beta chain) was identified during a study of T cells in Graves' hyperthyroidism and ophthalmopathy. Isolation of PBMCs was performed on around 9.4 ml fresh peripheral blood. Study-level findings and limits: From stable hyperthyroidism, ophthalmopathy was set apart by a 13 V-J model. Among thyroid clonotypes expanded above 0.001, most also appeared in blood.

Germline V CDR1 and CDR2: SNHLY, FYNNEI. The CDR3 runs to 15 residues. V dropped 7 bases and J dropped 7 bases, with 17 bases sitting between them. There were TCR beta CDR3 regions amplified from RNA transcripts. The primer set for the first-round RT-PCR of the TCR CDR3 was HTBI. TCRdb reprocessed the multiplex PCR reads with MiXCR, giving one entry per CDR3 protein. The profile shows hundreds of thousands of distinct CDR3 sequences, around 20% of them singletons. This clonotype was seen many times. The target antigen is unknown. The chain recombines TRBV2 with TRBJ1-6; D is perhaps TRBD1 (6 bases). The TCR sequence derives from a woman aged 45-65 years with Graves' hyperthyroidism that later progressed to Graves' ophthalmopathy. Sequenced material: blood. The CDR3 protein is CASKVGGARNSPLHF. CDR3 coding DNA: TGTGCCAGCAAGGTCGGGGGGGCCAGAAATTCACCCCTCCACTTT.